The 13 T cell receptor beta chains in this list originate from one sample, sequenced in a study of shared clonotypes between healthy human individuals. Sequenced by immunoSEQ multiplex PCR; TCRdb stores in-frame clones only, minus some. The data contain about 2.4 million clones, over 85% of them seen just once; the ten biggest clones take up about 0.39%. Sequenced: naive CD4+ T cells from PBMCs. Subset meaning: CD45RA+ positively selected. The receptors here all came from a young man in good health. Some clones in this sample may be carry-over from other donors' samples.

V gene TRBV7-2 combines with J gene TRBJ2-5; TRBD2 agrees at 7 bases. CDR1 and CDR2 from the germline V gene are SGHTA and FQGNSA. The CDR3 covers 17 residues. J lost 9 bases, V lost 1 base, and 17 bases had no gene match. The CDR3 loop reads CASSLGLPYSGPRAQYF. The CDR3 coding sequence is TGTGCCAGCAGCTTAGGTTTGCCCTATAGCGGGCCTAGGGCCCAGTACTTC.

In DNA, the CDR3 is TGTGCCAGCAGCTCATTTATCTCTGACATGAACACTGAAGCTTTCTTT. Protein product: CASSSFISDMNTEAFF. The chain is built from TRBV7-2 and TRBJ1-1, with no clear D. The CDR3 has 16 residues. The V and J ends lost 4 bases and 0 bases respectively, with 15 bases between them. CDR1 is SGHTA, CDR2 FQGNSA, per germline.

The chain carries TRBV4-2 and TRBJ1-4; TRBD1 agrees at 7 bases. The CDR3 consists of 20 residues. Germline V gene data show CDR1 as LGHNA and CDR2 as YNFKEQ. V shed 1 base, J shed 0 bases, and the junction held 14 bases outside the gene matches. CDR3 sequence: CASSQGLTGTEGATNEKLFF. DNA of the CDR3: TGTGCCAGCAGCCAAGGCTTAACAGGGACAGAAGGAGCAACTAATGAAAAACTGTTTTTT.

The gene calls are TRBV4-1 and TRBJ2-2; D is perhaps TRBD2 (6 bases). V was shortened by 4 bases and J by 2 bases, with 17 bases between the two germline ends. This CDR3 is built from 17 residues. CDR1 MGHRA and CDR2 YSYEKL come from the germline V gene. The CDR3 loop is CASSRYGGRTNTGELFF. Here the CDR3 DNA reads TGCGCCAGCAGCCGGTACGGGGGACGTACAAACACCGGGGAGCTGTTTTTT.

The chain combines TRBV28 with TRBJ2-1; 7 bases fit TRBD1. Trimming at V came to 5 bases and at J to 5 bases, leaving 9 bases not matched to a gene. The germline CDR1 and CDR2 sequences are MDHEN and SYDVKM. This CDR3 has 15 residues. The CDR3 region has the DNA TGTGCCAGCAGTGCCTCCGGGACAGCCAACAATGAGCAGTTCTTC. Its protein product is CASSASGTANNEQFF.

This chain links TRBV4-3 with TRBJ1-2; no clear D. V was cut by 1 base and J by 0 bases, with 18 bases left in between. CDR3 length: 18 residues. The germline V gene has CDR1 LGHNA and CDR2 YSLEER. Written as DNA, the CDR3 is TGCGCCAGCAGCCAAGGAACCGGTCCCGACGGGGCTAACTATGGCTACACCTTC. Its protein product is CASSQGTGPDGANYGYTF.

The rearrangement links TRBV6-1 to TRBJ1-2; tentatively, D is TRBD1 (6 bases). The CDR3 loop spans 13 amino acids. Deletions cut 5 bases from V and 8 bases from J, with 15 bases between. Germline V gene lookup returns CDR1 MNHNS and CDR2 SASEGT. CDR3 amino acids: CASSLRDKAGYTF. In DNA, the CDR3 is TGTGCCAGCAGTCTACGGGACAAGGCGGGCTACACCTTC.

The chain has TRBV28 and TRBJ2-7, with 9 bases that match TRBD1. This CDR3 region has 16 residues. Germline CDR1 and CDR2: MDHEN and SYDVKM. J lost 3 bases, V lost 4 bases, and 10 bases had no gene match. The CDR3 nucleotides are TGTGCCAGCAGTTCAACCGGGACAGGGCCTTACTACGAGCAGTACTTC. It codes for CASSSTGTGPYYEQYF.

This rearrangement joins TRBV5-1 to TRBJ1-1; 10 bases are shared with TRBD1. The length of the CDR3 is 14 residues. The germline V gene has CDR1 SGHRS and CDR2 YFSETQ. V lost 0 bases and J lost 6; bases outside the gene matches: 2. In DNA form, the CDR3 reads TGCGCCAGCAGCTTGGAGGGACAGGGGTCTGAAGCTTTCTTT. Encoded protein: CASSLEGQGSEAFF.

This chain connects TRBV7-2 to TRBJ1-2; D unclear. Trimming left V 6 bases short and J 4 bases short, with 12 bases between. The CDR3 covers 13 residues. CDR1 SGHTA and CDR2 FQGNSA come from the germline V gene. The CDR3 DNA sequence: TGTGCCAGCAGTGACGGACTCCCCTATGGCTACACCTTC. This gives the protein CASSDGLPYGYTF.

The chain carries TRBV5-1 and TRBJ1-3; 9 nucleotides match TRBD1. The germline V gene has CDR1 SGHRS and CDR2 YFSETQ. After removal of 4 bases from V and 0 bases from J, the junction contained 2 bases not matched to a gene. This CDR3 comprises 15 residues. CDR3 bases: TGCGCCAGCAGCCCACAGGGGGCCTCTGGAAACACCATATATTTT. Its translation is CASSPQGASGNTIYF.

This sequence joins TRBV4-3 and TRBJ1-2; D is possibly TRBD1 (6 bases). V was clipped by 0 bases and J by 8 bases, with 10 bases between them. Germline V gives CDR1 LGHNA, CDR2 YSLEER. The CDR3 consists of 13 residues. CDR3 DNA sequence: TGCGCCAGCAGCCAAGAGGGACAAGGAGGCTACACCTTC. This translates into CASSQEGQGGYTF.

This chain connects TRBV6-1 to TRBJ1-2; the match to TRBD1 covers 7 bases. Germline CDR1 reads MNHNS; CDR2 reads SASEGT. After removal of 6 bases from V and 4 bases from J, the junction contained 5 bases not matched to a gene. The CDR3 runs 13 residues. CDR3 DNA sequence: TGTGCCAGCAGGGGGGGACAGACCTATGGCTACACCTTC. Translation: CASRGGQTYGYTF.